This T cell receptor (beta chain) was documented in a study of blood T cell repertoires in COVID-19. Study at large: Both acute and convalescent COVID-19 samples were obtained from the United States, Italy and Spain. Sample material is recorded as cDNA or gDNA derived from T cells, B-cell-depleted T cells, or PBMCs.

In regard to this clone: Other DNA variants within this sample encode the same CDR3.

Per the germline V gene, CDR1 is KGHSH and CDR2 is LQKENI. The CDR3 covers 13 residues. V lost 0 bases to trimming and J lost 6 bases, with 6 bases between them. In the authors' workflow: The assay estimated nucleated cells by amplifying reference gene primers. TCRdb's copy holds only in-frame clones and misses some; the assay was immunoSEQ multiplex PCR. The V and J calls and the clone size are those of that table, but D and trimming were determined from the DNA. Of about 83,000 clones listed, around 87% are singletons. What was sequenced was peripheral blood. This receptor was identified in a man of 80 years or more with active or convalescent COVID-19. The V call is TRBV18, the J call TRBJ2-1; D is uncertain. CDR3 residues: CASSPPPGNEQFF. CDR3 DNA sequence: TGTGCCAGCTCACCACCCCCGGGCAATGAGCAGTTCTTC.